The 22 T cell receptor beta chains listed next were all sequenced from one sample in a study of blood T cell repertoires in COVID-19. Profiling relied on immunoSEQ multiplex PCR, and the TCRdb table lists in-frame clones only, not all of them. The sample lists roughly 200,000 clones; 70% to 80% were seen once. Sample: peripheral blood. Receptors were obtained from a woman in her thirties or forties with COVID-19, enrolled during active disease.

The V call is TRBV5-1, the J call TRBJ2-1, with 10 positions matching TRBD2. The CDR3 totals 13 residues. Germline trimming cut 7 bases from V and 3 bases from J; bases unmatched to any gene: 1. Germline CDR1 SGHRS, CDR2 YFSETQ. The CDR3: CASGTSDYNEQFF. The CDR3 nucleotides are TGCGCCAGCGGGACTAGCGACTACAATGAGCAGTTCTTC.

The chain has TRBV29-1 and TRBJ1-1; D uncertain. The germline V and J ends were trimmed by 7 bases and 2 bases, with 8 bases remaining between them. The CDR3 extends over 11 amino acids. Germline assignment: CDR1 SQVTM and CDR2 ANQGSEA. The CDR3 region is CSAGVNTEAFF. CDR3 DNA: TGCAGCGCCGGAGTTAACACTGAAGCTTTCTTT.

This chain uses TRBV4-1 with TRBJ2-2, with 11 bases fitting TRBD2. Looked up from germline, CDR1 is MGHRA and CDR2 is YSYEKL. The length of the CDR3 is 17 residues. The J segment lost 1 base and the V segment lost 1 base, leaving 2 bases of the junction unmatched. The CDR3 bases are TGCGCCAGCAGCCAAGTAGCGGGGGGGGTGAACACCGGGGAGCTGTTTTTT. Protein: CASSQVAGGVNTGELFF.

Comment on this clone: Other DNA sequences within the sample encode an identical CDR3. V is TRBV2 and J is TRBJ1-5; the D gene is possibly TRBD1 (6 bases). This CDR3 has 15 residues. The V gene lost 1 base and the J gene lost 2 bases, with 9 bases spanning the gap. Germline-derived CDR1 and CDR2 are SNHLY and FYNNEI. As DNA, the CDR3 is TGTGCCAGCAGTGAAGAAGCAGGGGGCAATCAGCCCCAGCATTTT. Protein: CASSEEAGGNQPQHF.

V and J are TRBV5-6 and TRBJ2-6; D unresolved. The CDR3 covers 16 residues. Germline-derived CDR1 and CDR2 are SGHDT and YYEEEE. Trimming cost V 4 bases and J 0 bases, with 11 bases left between them. CDR3 amino acids: CASSTASDSGANVLTF. DNA of the CDR3: TGTGCCAGCAGCACAGCCTCGGACTCTGGGGCCAACGTCCTGACTTTC.

This clone was detected many times. V usage is TRBV25-1 and J usage is TRBJ2-2, with D tentatively TRBD2 (6 bases). Germline CDR1 MGHDK, CDR2 SYGVNS. This CDR3 spans 16 amino acids. With 3 bases removed from V and 5 bases from J, the gap between germline ends came to 16 bases. CDR3 DNA sequence: TGTGCCAGCAGTGAGTGGACGGGAGCACCTACCGGGGAGCTGTTTTTT. Amino acids: CASSEWTGAPTGELFF. The whole variable domain, remainder taken from reference TRBV25-1 and TRBJ2-2, is EADIYQTPRYLVIGTGKKITLECSQTMGHDKMYWYQQDPGMELHLIHYSYGVNSTEKGDLSSESTVSRIRTEHFPLTLESARPSHTSQYLCASSEWTGAPTGELFFGEGSRLTVL.

The CDR3 nucleotides read TGTGCCAGCAGAGGGGTACCTTTCTATGGCTACACCTTC. It yields the protein CASRGVPFYGYTF. This rearrangement joins TRBV5-4 to TRBJ1-2; a weak D match, TRBD1 (5 bases). V lost 5 bases to trimming and J lost 4 bases, with 12 bases between them. The CDR3 covers 13 residues. Germline V lookup: CDR1 SGHNT, CDR2 YYREEE (reference sequence). The complete variable domain, with remaining parts taken from reference TRBV5-4 and TRBJ1-2, reads ETGVTQSPTHLIKTRGQQVTLRCSSQSGHNTVSWYQQALGQGPQFIFQYYREEENGRGNFPPRFSGLQFPNYSSELNVNALELDDSALYLCASRGVPFYGYTFGSGTRLTVV.

This chain links TRBV18 with TRBJ1-1; no definite D call. The germline gives CDR1 KGHSH, CDR2 LQKENI. The CDR3 contains 15 residues. Trimming took off 6 bases at V and 0 bases at J, with 14 bases between the two ends. The CDR3 here is CASSPSERLNTEAFF. The CDR3 DNA sequence: TGTGCCAGCTCGCCCTCGGAGCGGCTGAACACTGAAGCTTTCTTT.

V and J are TRBV19 and TRBJ2-7; 8 bases agree with TRBD2. Looked up from germline, CDR1 is LNHDA and CDR2 is SQIVND (reference sequence). The CDR3 consists of 15 residues. With V trimmed by 1 base and J by 4 bases, 6 bases remained unmatched. The CDR3 DNA is TGTGCCAGTAGTATAGTTCCGGGAGGGGAATACGAGCAGTACTTC. Translating it yields CASSIVPGGEYEQYF.

V is TRBV12-3 or TRBV12-4 and J is TRBJ2-2; D unclear. V was clipped by 2 bases and J by 8 bases, with 9 bases between them. CDR3 size: 13 residues. The CDR3 DNA reads TGTGCCAGCAGTTTAAGTACTACTGGGGAGCTGTTTTTT. It translates to CASSLSTTGELFF.

The chain couples TRBV7-2 to TRBJ2-3, with TRBD2 identical over 8 bases. This CDR3 region has 16 residues. With 5 bases clipped from V and 2 bases from J, the junction kept 9 bases outside the gene matches. The germline V gene has CDR1 SGHTA and CDR2 FQGNSA. This chain's CDR3 is CASSPNQRETTDTQYF. The CDR3 DNA follows: TGTGCCAGCAGCCCCAATCAGCGGGAGACCACAGATACGCAGTATTTT.

V and J are TRBV7-8 and TRBJ2-5; D is unclear. Trimming left V 5 bases short and J 4 bases short, with 17 bases between. This CDR3 comprises 15 residues. The germline gives CDR1 SGHVS, CDR2 FQNEAQ. CDR3 amino acids: CASSQQRDRAETQYF. For the CDR3, the DNA is TGTGCCAGCAGCCAGCAAAGAGATCGTGCAGAGACCCAGTACTTC. Variable domain in full (rest from reference TRBV7-8 and TRBJ2-5): GAGVSQSPRYKVAKRGQDVALRCDPISGHVSLFWYQQALGQGPEFLTYFQNEAQLDKSGLPSDRFFAERPEGSVSTLKIQRTQQEDSAVYLCASSQQRDRAETQYFGPGTRLLVL.

The chain joins TRBV19 to TRBJ2-1; the match to TRBD2 covers 12 bases. The CDR3 covers 17 residues. V lost 1 base, J lost 5 bases, and 6 bases stayed unmatched. From germline, CDR1 is LNHDA and CDR2 SQIVND (reference sequence). CDR3 amino acids: CASSIVIRTSGNNEQFF. For the CDR3, the DNA is TGTGCCAGTAGTATAGTAATCAGGACTAGCGGGAACAATGAGCAGTTCTTC.

This clone has only a few counts. The chain combines TRBV6-6 with TRBJ1-3; D gene ambiguous. The CDR3 runs 12 residues. Trimming removed 3 bases at V and 7 bases at J, with 7 bases between. CDR1 and CDR2 (germline): MNHNY, SVGAGI (reference sequence). In DNA, the CDR3 is TGTGCCAGCAGTTATGGGGAGAACACCATATATTTT. Amino acid sequence: CASSYGENTIYF.

This clone turned up a few times. V is TRBV2 and J is TRBJ1-5; D is unresolved. The CDR3 length is 17 residues. The germline V gene encodes CDR1 SNHLY and CDR2 FYNNEI. The ends were cut back, 9 bases at V and 0 bases at J, with 21 bases in the middle. CDR3 sequence (DNA): TGTGCCAGGTCGGGCCGGGAGGGAGCCAATAGCAATCAGCCCCAGCATTTT. It codes for CARSGREGANSNQPQHF.

The V call is TRBV2, the J call TRBJ2-3; 7 bases line up with TRBD1. This CDR3 region has 15 residues. V was clipped by 3 bases and J by 2 bases; unmatched bases: 5. Germline CDR1 is SNHLY and CDR2 is FYNNEI. The chain's CDR3 is CASSEDRSPTDTQYF. The CDR3 DNA reads as TGTGCCAGCAGTGAGGACAGGTCTCCCACAGATACGCAGTATTTT.

The chain carries TRBV24-1 and TRBJ2-1; 8 bases are shared with TRBD2. In germline, CDR1 is KGHDR, CDR2 SFDVKD. The CDR3 contains 14 residues. V was clipped by 4 bases and J by 8 bases; unmatched bases: 6. CDR3 sequence: CATSDPPTSDEQFF. The CDR3 DNA sequence: TGTGCCACCAGTGACCCCCCGACTAGCGATGAGCAGTTCTTC.

The gene calls are TRBV7-9 and TRBJ2-3, with 10 bases identical to TRBD2. In germline, CDR1 is SEHNR, CDR2 FQNEAQ (reference sequence). Trimming cost V 3 bases and J 1 base; bases outside gene matches: 10. The CDR3 sequence is 18 residues long. Here the CDR3 DNA reads TGTGCCAGCAGCTTTACTGGGACTAGCGCCTGGGGCACAGATACGCAGTATTTT. Encoded protein: CASSFTGTSAWGTDTQYF.

The chain couples TRBV19 to TRBJ1-1, with a tentative D call TRBD1 (6 bases). CDR1 and CDR2 from the germline V gene are LNHDA and SQIVND (reference sequence). V gave up 10 bases and J gave up 0 bases, with 18 bases separating them. The CDR3 covers 15 residues. Here the CDR3 DNA reads TGTGCCACCAAAAGAGGCAGGGGAGTGAACACTGAAGCTTTCTTT. Protein: CATKRGRGVNTEAFF.

As for this clone: The sample has other DNA sequences that encode this CDR3 too. The chain employs TRBV7-9 and TRBJ1-1; D gene unclear. The length of the CDR3 is 11 residues. The V gene's germline CDR1 is SEHNR and CDR2 FQNEAQ (reference sequence). Trimming left V 5 bases short and J 6 bases short, with 7 bases between. CDR3 amino acids: CASSRGAEAFF. The DNA of the CDR3 is TGTGCCAGCAGCCGCGGGGCTGAAGCTTTCTTT.

The rearrangement uses TRBV7-7 and TRBJ2-2; 8 nucleotides match TRBD2. The ends lost 5 bases at V and 3 bases at J; junction bases unmatched: 2. This CDR3 spans 14 amino acids. Germline values: CDR1 SSHAT, CDR2 FNYEAQ (reference sequence). The CDR3 coding sequence is TGTGCCAGCAGCCCGGGACTAGACACCGGGGAGCTGTTTTTT. Protein product: CASSPGLDTGELFF.

The rearrangement links TRBV2 to TRBJ1-2; 12 nucleotides agree with TRBD1. The CDR3 loop spans 15 amino acids. J lost 0 bases, V lost 11 bases, and 7 bases had no gene match. The germline V gene has CDR1 SNHLY and CDR2 FYNNEI. CDR3 in DNA: TGTGCCTCGGCCGGGACAGGGGGCTCTAACTATGGCTACACCTTC. Translation gives CASAGTGGSNYGYTF.